The next 24 T cell receptor beta chains were all read from a single sample in a study of T cell responses to AZD1222 COVID-19 vaccine. Produced via immunoSEQ multiplex PCR; TCRdb's table is partial and in-frame only. The sample lists some 150,000 clones; less than 95% were seen once. Sequencing was performed on peripheral blood, taken on day 0 of AZD1222 vaccination. These receptors were taken from an adult in good health.

The chain recombines TRBV5-8 with TRBJ2-5; TRBD2 agrees at 9 bases. The V and J ends lost 4 bases and 2 bases, in that order; junction bases with no gene match: 9. The CDR3 extends over 16 amino acids. Germline CDR1 reads SGHTS; CDR2 reads YDEGEE. CDR3 in DNA: TGTGCCAGCAGCCCAGTCCTAGCGGGGATACAAGAGACCCAGTACTTC. Amino acid sequence: CASSPVLAGIQETQYF.

Comments on this clone: This same CDR3 is encoded by further DNA sequences in the sample. The rearrangement links TRBV6-5 to TRBJ2-2; D gene unclear. In germline, CDR1 is MNHEY, CDR2 SVGAGI. V dropped 6 bases and J dropped 1 base, with 6 bases sitting between them. The CDR3 is made up of 13 amino acids. CDR3 protein: CASRQENTGELFF. The CDR3, as DNA: TGTGCCAGCAGACAAGAGAACACCGGGGAGCTGTTTTTT.

CDR3 DNA: TGTGCCAGCAGCGCCTGGACAGGGGGATCCACTGAAGCTTTCTTT. Its translation: CASSAWTGGSTEAFF. The chain employs TRBV7-7 and TRBJ1-1; TRBD1 matches at 10 bases. Germline lookup yields CDR1 SSHAT and CDR2 FNYEAQ (reference sequence). J gave up 4 bases and V 5 bases, and 7 bases lay outside the gene matches. The CDR3 consists of 15 residues. Drawing the rest from reference TRBV7-7 and TRBJ1-1, the complete variable domain is GAGVSQSPRYKVTKRGQDVTLRCDPISSHATLYWYQQALGQGPEFLTYFNYEAQPDKSGLPSDRFSAERPEGSISTLTIQRTEQRDSAMYRCASSAWTGGSTEAFFGQGTRLTVV.

J is TRBJ2-5 and V is TRBV7-8; TRBD1 aligns across 12 bases. The germline gives CDR1 SGHVS, CDR2 FQNEAQ. With V trimmed by 2 bases and J by 4 bases, 8 bases remained unmatched. The CDR3 runs 17 residues. Here the CDR3 DNA reads TGTGCCAGCAGCTTAAGGGACAGGGGGCTTTCAGGAGAGACCCAGTACTTC. This encodes CASSLRDRGLSGETQYF.

This chain uses TRBV4-2 with TRBJ1-5; TRBD1 might be the D (5 bases). The V gene lost 0 bases and the J gene lost 6 bases, with 12 bases spanning the gap. The CDR3 has 15 amino acids. Looked up from germline, CDR1 is LGHNA and CDR2 is YNFKEQ. For the CDR3, the DNA is TGTGCCAGCAGCCAAGAATTGGGACCGGGTCAGCCCCAGCATTTT. Its protein product is CASSQELGPGQPQHF.

This sequence joins TRBV6-6 and TRBJ2-2, with TRBD2 identical over 11 bases. With V trimmed by 6 bases and J by 7 bases, 10 bases remained unmatched. CDR3 size: 16 residues. Germline V lookup: CDR1 MNHNY, CDR2 SVGAGI (reference sequence). The CDR3 DNA sequence: TGTGCCAGCAGACCCCCTCTAGCGGGAGGTAACGGGGAGCTGTTTTTT. Amino acid sequence: CASRPPLAGGNGELFF.

This clone was seen only once. The V gene is TRBV5-8, the J gene TRBJ2-5; 7 nucleotides align to TRBD2. V gave up 1 base and J gave up 4 bases; unmatched junction bases: 4. The CDR3 length is 14 residues. Germline V gene sequence: CDR1 SGHTS, CDR2 YDEGEE. The CDR3 coding sequence is TGTGCCAGCAGCTTGCTAGCGGCGGTAGAGACCCAGTACTTC. The encoded protein is CASSLLAAVETQYF.

The V gene is TRBV5-1, the J gene TRBJ2-5; D is perhaps TRBD2 (5 bases). Germline CDR1 is SGHRS and CDR2 is YFSETQ. V was pared by 5 bases and J by 5 bases, with 16 bases between. CDR3 length: 14 residues. The CDR3 is CASRPGGGGETQYF. CDR3 coding DNA: TGCGCCAGCAGACCCGGCGGAGGCGGGGAGACCCAGTACTTC.

The chain has TRBV27 and TRBJ1-4; D is undetermined. V lost 5 bases and J 4 bases, leaving 14 bases between the germline ends. The germline V gene encodes CDR1 MNHEY and CDR2 SMNVEV (reference sequence). This CDR3 has 15 amino acids. The CDR3 is CASSPTWRNNEKLFF. The CDR3 region has the DNA TGTGCCAGCAGTCCAACGTGGAGGAATAATGAAAAACTGTTTTTT.

The V and J genes are TRBV2 and TRBJ1-2; 7 bases map to TRBD1. Germline V gives CDR1 SNHLY, CDR2 FYNNEI. The CDR3 has 12 residues. The trim removed 6 bases at V and 11 bases at J, leaving 9 bases unmatched. For the CDR3, the DNA is TGTGCCAGCAGCGAGGGACAGTTCCATTACACCTTC. Amino acids: CASSEGQFHYTF.

This clone occurred a few times. The genes are TRBV28 and TRBJ2-2; 7 positions match TRBD1. V was clipped by 7 bases and J by 6 bases; unmatched bases: 5. CDR1 is MDHEN, CDR2 SYDVKM, per germline. The CDR3 consists of 13 residues. The CDR3 protein is CASNRGYPGELFF. CDR3 DNA sequence: TGTGCCAGCAACAGGGGATACCCCGGGGAGCTGTTTTTT.

The chain recombines TRBV10-3 with TRBJ1-2; D unclear. The CDR3 is 16 residues long. In germline, CDR1 is ENHRY, CDR2 SYGVKD. The V gene lost 6 bases and the J gene lost 0 bases, with 17 bases spanning the gap. CDR3 DNA sequence: TGTGCCATCAGCTCAGCGACGGCACTAGCTAACTATGGCTACACCTTC. This translates into CAISSATALANYGYTF.

The V and J genes are TRBV6-1 and TRBJ2-7, with D unclear. CDR3 length: 13 residues. Germline values: CDR1 MNHNS, CDR2 SASEGT. The germline V and J ends were trimmed by 2 bases and 1 base, with 6 bases remaining between them. The CDR3 DNA sequence: TGTGCCAGCAGTGAATCGCCGTCCTACGAGCAGTACGTC. It codes for CASSESPSYEQYV.

This chain links TRBV29-1 with TRBJ2-6; 7 bases are a match to TRBD1. The germline gives CDR1 SQVTM, CDR2 ANQGSEA. This CDR3 contains 16 residues. The junction had 5 bases not matched to a gene; V was cut back by 3 bases and J by 0 bases. The CDR3: CSVDTGDSSGANVLTF. The CDR3 nucleotides read TGCAGCGTTGATACAGGGGACAGCTCTGGGGCCAACGTCCTGACTTTC.

To note about this clone: Germline is not matched at one junction end, which may reflect a read error. The genes are TRBV18 and TRBJ2-3; possible D gene TRBD2, 5 bases. The CDR3 length is 17 residues. Looked up from germline, CDR1 is KGHSH and CDR2 is LQKENI. The CDR3 coding sequence is TGTGCCAGTCCACCGACGGGGTCTACTTTTAGCACAAATACGCAGTATTTT. Residues: CASPPTGSTFSTNTQYF.

This chain uses TRBV6-2 or TRBV6-3 with TRBJ2-3, with no clear D. CDR1 and CDR2 from the germline V gene are MNHEY and SVGEGT. V lost 2 bases to trimming and J lost 0 bases, with 9 bases between them. The CDR3 is made up of 15 amino acids. The CDR3 sequence: CASSYGGVSTDTQYF. The DNA for the CDR3 is TGTGCCAGCAGTTACGGTGGGGTTAGCACAGATACGCAGTATTTT.

The rearrangement uses TRBV9 and TRBJ1-3; unclear D gene. This CDR3 is 16 amino acids long. Per germline, CDR1 SGDLS and CDR2 YYNGEE. Trimming took off 0 bases at V and 0 bases at J, with 10 bases between the two ends. The CDR3 region has the DNA TGTGCCAGCAGCGTAGTCCCGGGAAGCTCTGGAAACACCATATATTTT. Its translation is CASSVVPGSSGNTIYF.

This clone appeared once. The genes are TRBV5-4 and TRBJ1-1; D is unresolved. From germline, CDR1 is SGHNT and CDR2 YYREEE (reference sequence). CDR3 size: 12 residues. The ends were cut back, 4 bases at V and 8 bases at J, with 12 bases in the middle. The CDR3 sequence is CASSPNTVEAFF. DNA of the CDR3: TGTGCCAGCAGCCCAAACACGGTCGAAGCTTTCTTT.

This clone was counted between two and nine times. The chain combines TRBV19 with TRBJ2-1, with a weak D call TRBD1 (5 bases). CDR1 and CDR2 (germline): LNHDA, SQIVND (reference sequence). The CDR3 totals 15 residues. V lost 7 bases, J lost 0 bases, and 13 bases lay in between. As DNA, the CDR3 is TGTGCCAGTAACCCAGGGATTAGCTCCTACAATGAGCAGTTCTTC. Encoded protein: CASNPGISSYNEQFF.

V is TRBV27 and J is TRBJ2-3, with D perhaps matching TRBD2 (7 bases). V was pared by 2 bases and J by 6 bases, with 9 bases between. The CDR3 is 13 amino acids. The V gene's germline CDR1 is MNHEY and CDR2 SMNVEV (reference sequence). CDR3 nucleotide sequence: TGTGCCAGCAGTTTACGGGGGGCGGATACGCAGTATTTT. Its protein product is CASSLRGADTQYF.

The V and J genes are TRBV7-2 and TRBJ2-3; the D is unclear. The CDR3 extends over 14 amino acids. CDR1 SGHTA and CDR2 FQGNSA come from the germline V gene. Trimming took 2 bases from V and 6 from J, leaving 12 bases between them. CDR3 sequence reads: CASSLMSTGDTQYF. The CDR3 region has the DNA TGTGCCAGCAGCTTAATGTCGACCGGGGATACGCAGTATTTT.

The chain carries TRBV4-1 and TRBJ1-1; D remains unclear. Per the germline V gene, CDR1 is MGHRA and CDR2 is YSYEKL. The CDR3 is 14 residues long. V lost 2 bases, J lost 1 base, and 8 bases lay in between. Here the CDR3 reads CASSQLERNTEAFF. The CDR3 nucleotides read TGCGCCAGCAGCCAACTCGAAAGGAACACTGAAGCTTTCTTT.

This chain links TRBV4-3 with TRBJ1-3, with D hard to call. This CDR3 spans 15 amino acids. Trimming took off 2 bases at V and 0 bases at J, with 8 bases between the two ends. Per germline, CDR1 LGHNA and CDR2 YSLEER. CDR3 DNA: TGCGCCAGCAGCCAACCGTCCCTCTCTGGAAACACCATATATTTT. It encodes CASSQPSLSGNTIYF.

V is TRBV11-3 and J is TRBJ2-5; D may be TRBD1 (6 bases). Germline lookup yields CDR1 SGHNT and CDR2 YENEEA. There are 14 residues in the CDR3. V was shortened by 5 bases and J by 2 bases, with 12 bases between the two germline ends. The CDR3: CASSQRQGQETQYF. CDR3 coding DNA: TGTGCCAGCAGCCAGCGGCAGGGGCAAGAGACCCAGTACTTC. Drawing the rest from reference TRBV11-3 and TRBJ2-5, the complete variable domain is EAGVVQSPRYKIIEKKQPVAFWCNPISGHNTLYWYLQNLGQGPELLIRYENEEAVDDSQLPKDRFSAERLKGVDSTLKIQPAELGDSAVYLCASSQRQGQETQYFGPGTRLLVL.